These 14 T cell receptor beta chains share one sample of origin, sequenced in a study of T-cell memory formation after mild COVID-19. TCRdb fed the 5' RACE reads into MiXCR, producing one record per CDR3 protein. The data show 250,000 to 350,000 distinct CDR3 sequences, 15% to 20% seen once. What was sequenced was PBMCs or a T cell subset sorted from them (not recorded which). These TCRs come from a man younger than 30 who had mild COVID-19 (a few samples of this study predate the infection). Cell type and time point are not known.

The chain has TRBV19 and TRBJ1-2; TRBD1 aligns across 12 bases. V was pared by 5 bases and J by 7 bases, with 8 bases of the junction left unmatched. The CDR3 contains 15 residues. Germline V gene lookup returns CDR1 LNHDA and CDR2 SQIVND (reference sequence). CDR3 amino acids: CASSGWDRGRGGYTF. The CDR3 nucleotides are TGTGCCAGTAGTGGCTGGGACAGGGGGCGCGGTGGCTACACCTTC.

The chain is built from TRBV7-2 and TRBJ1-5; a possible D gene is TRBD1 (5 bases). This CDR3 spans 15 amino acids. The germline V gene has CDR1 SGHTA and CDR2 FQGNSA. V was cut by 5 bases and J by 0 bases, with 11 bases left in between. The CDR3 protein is CASSPVGVSNQPQHF. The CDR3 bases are TGTGCCAGCAGCCCAGTGGGGGTTAGCAATCAGCCCCAGCATTTT.

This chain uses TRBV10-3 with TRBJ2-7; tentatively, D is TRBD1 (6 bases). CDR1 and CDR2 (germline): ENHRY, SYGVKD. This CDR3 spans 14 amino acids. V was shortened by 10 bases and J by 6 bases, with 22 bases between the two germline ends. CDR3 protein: CASQADSSRGEQYF. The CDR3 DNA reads TGTGCCAGCCAGGCGGACAGCTCTCGGGGCGAGCAGTACTTC.

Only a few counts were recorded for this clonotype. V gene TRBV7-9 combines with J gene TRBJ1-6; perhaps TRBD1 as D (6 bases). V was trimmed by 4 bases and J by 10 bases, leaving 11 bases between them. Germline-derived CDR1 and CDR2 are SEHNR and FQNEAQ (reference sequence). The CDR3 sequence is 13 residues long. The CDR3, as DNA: TGTGCCAGCAGCTCGGAGGGGGGATCACCCCTCCACTTT. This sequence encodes CASSSEGGSPLHF.

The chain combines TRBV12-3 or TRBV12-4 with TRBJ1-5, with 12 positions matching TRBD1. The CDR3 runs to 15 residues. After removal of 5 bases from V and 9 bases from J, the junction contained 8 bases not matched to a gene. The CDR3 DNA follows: TGTGCCAGCAGTCCCGGGACAGGGGGCGATCGGCCCCAGCATTTT. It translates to CASSPGTGGDRPQHF.

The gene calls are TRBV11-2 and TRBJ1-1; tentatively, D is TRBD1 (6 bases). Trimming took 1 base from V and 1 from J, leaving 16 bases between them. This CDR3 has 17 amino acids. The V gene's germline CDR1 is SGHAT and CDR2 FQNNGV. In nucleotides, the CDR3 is TGTGCCAGCAGCTTAGCGAAATACAGGGATCGGAACACTGAAGCTTTCTTT. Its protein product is CASSLAKYRDRNTEAFF.

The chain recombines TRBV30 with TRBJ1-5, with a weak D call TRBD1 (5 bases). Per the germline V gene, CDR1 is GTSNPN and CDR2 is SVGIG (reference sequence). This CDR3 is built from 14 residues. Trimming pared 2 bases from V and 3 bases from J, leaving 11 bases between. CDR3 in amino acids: CAWSNWGSNQPQHF. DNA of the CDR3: TGTGCCTGGAGTAACTGGGGCTCCAATCAGCCCCAGCATTTT. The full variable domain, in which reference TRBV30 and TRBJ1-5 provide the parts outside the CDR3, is SQTIHQWPATLVQPVGSPLSLECTVEGTSNPNLYWYRQAAGRGLQLLFYSVGIGQISSEVPQNLSASRPQDRQFILSSKKLLLSDSGFYLCAWSNWGSNQPQHFGDGTRLSIL.

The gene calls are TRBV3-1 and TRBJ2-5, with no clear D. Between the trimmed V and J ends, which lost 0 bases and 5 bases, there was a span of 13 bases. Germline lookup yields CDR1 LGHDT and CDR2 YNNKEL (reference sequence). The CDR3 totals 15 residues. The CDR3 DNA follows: TGTGCCAGCAGCCAAGAGTCCCACCGCATGGAGACCCAGTACTTC. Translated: CASSQESHRMETQYF.

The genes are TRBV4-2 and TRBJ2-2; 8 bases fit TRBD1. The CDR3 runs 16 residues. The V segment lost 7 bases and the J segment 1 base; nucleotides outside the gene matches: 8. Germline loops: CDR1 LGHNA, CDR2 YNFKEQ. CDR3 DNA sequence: TGTGCCAGCAACCATGGGACAGGAAGGAACACCGGGGAGCTGTTTTTT. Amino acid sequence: CASNHGTGRNTGELFF.

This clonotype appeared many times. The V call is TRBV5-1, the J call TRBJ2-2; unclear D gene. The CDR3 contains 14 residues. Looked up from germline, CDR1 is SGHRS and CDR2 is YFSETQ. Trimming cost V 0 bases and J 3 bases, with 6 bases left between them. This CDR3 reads CASSLVPDTGELFF. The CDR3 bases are TGCGCCAGCAGCTTGGTCCCAGACACCGGGGAGCTGTTTTTT.

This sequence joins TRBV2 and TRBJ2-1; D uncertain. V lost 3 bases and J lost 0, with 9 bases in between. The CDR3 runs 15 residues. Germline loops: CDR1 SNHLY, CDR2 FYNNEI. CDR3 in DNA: TGTGCCAGCAGTGAGGCACAAAGCTCCTACAATGAGCAGTTCTTC. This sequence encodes CASSEAQSSYNEQFF.

Here the CDR3 DNA reads TGTGCCAGCAGTCTCGGGACTGCCGGGGAGCTGTTTTTT. Its protein is CASSLGTAGELFF. The chain employs TRBV27 and TRBJ2-2, with D perhaps matching TRBD2 (6 bases). CDR1 and CDR2 from the germline V gene are MNHEY and SMNVEV (reference sequence). The CDR3 length is 13 residues. With 5 bases removed from V and 6 bases from J, the gap between germline ends came to 10 bases.

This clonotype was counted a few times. The DNA of the CDR3 is TGTGCCAGCGTCAGGACAGGGTCGAGGGAGACCCAGTACTTC. The encoded protein is CASVRTGSRETQYF. V gene TRBV6-1 combines with J gene TRBJ2-5, with 8 nucleotides matching TRBD1. Trimming removed 8 bases from V and 5 bases from J; junction bases left unmatched: 10. The germline V gene has CDR1 MNHNS and CDR2 SASEGT. CDR3 length equals 14 residues.

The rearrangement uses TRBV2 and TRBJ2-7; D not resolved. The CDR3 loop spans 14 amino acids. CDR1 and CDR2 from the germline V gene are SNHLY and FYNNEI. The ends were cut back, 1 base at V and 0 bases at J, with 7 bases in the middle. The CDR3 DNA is TGTGCCAGCAGTGAAGGGCAAGTCTCCTACGAGCAGTACGTC. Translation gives CASSEGQVSYEQYV.